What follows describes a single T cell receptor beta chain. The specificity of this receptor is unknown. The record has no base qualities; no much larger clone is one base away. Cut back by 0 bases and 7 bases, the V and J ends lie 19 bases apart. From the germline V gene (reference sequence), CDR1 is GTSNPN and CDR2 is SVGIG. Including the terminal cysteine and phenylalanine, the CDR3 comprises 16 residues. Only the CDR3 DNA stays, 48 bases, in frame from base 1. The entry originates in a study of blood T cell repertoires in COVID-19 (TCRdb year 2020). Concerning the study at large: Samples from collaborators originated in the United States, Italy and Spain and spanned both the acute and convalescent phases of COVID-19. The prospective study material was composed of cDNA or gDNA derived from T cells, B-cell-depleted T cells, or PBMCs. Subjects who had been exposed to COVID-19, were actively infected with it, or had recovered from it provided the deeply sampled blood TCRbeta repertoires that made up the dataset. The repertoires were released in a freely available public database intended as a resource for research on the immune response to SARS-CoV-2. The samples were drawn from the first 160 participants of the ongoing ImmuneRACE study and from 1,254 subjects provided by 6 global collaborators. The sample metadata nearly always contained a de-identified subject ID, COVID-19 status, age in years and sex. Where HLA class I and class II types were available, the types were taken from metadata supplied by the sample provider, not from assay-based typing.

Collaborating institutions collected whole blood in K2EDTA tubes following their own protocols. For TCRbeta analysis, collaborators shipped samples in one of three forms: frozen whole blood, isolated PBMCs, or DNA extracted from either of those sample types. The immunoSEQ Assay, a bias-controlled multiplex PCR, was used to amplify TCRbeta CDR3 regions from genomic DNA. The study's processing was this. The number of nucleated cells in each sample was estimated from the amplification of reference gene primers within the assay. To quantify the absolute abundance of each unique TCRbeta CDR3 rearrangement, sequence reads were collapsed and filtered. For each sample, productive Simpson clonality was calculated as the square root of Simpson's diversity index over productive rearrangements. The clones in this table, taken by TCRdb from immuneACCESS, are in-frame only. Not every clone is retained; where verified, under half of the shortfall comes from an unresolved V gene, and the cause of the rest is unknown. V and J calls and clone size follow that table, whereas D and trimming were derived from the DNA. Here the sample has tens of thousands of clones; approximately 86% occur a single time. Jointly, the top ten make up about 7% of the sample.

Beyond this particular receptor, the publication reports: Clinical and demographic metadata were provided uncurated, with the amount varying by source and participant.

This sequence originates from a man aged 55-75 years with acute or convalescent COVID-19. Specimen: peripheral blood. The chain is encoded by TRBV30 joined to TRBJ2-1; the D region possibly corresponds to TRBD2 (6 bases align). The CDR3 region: CAWSVPLTGVSNEQFF. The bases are TGTGCCTGGAGTGTACCCCTAACGGGAGTTTCTAATGAGCAGTTCTTC. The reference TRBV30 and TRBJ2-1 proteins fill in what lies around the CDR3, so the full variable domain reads SQTIHQWPATLVQPVGSPLSLECTVEGTSNPNLYWYRQAAGRGLQLLFYSVGIGQISSEVPQNLSASRPQDRQFILSSKKLLLSDSGFYLCAWSVPLTGVSNEQFFGPGTRLTVL.